This passage covers 14 T cell receptor beta chains from one sample sequenced in a study of blood T cell repertoires in COVID-19. The table came from immunoSEQ multiplex PCR; TCRdb's copy has only in-frame clones and leaves some out. Altogether some 130,000 clones are present, roughly 91% being singletons, with the ten largest covering roughly 3.9%. Sequenced material: peripheral blood. Receptors originate from a man aged 55 to 69 with COVID-19, enrolled during active disease.

CDR3 region: CASRGSENSYEQYF. The CDR3 DNA follows: TGTGCCAGCAGGGGCAGTGAAAACTCCTACGAGCAGTACTTC. This rearrangement joins TRBV5-4 to TRBJ2-7; unclear D gene. Trimming took 5 bases from V and 0 from J, leaving 12 bases between them. Germline V CDR1 and CDR2: SGHNT, YYREEE (reference sequence). This CDR3 comprises 14 residues.

This chain uses TRBV29-1 with TRBJ1-2; D call uncertain. The CDR3 has 11 residues. V lost 4 bases, J lost 5 bases, and 8 bases lay in between. CDR1 is SQVTM and CDR2 is ANQGSEA in the germline V gene. The CDR3 loop is CSVVELYGYTF. The CDR3 DNA is TGCAGCGTTGTCGAACTTTATGGCTACACCTTC.

The rearrangement joins TRBV29-1 to TRBJ1-1; 9 bases match TRBD1. The CDR3 runs to 15 residues. Germline CDR1 and CDR2: SQVTM and ANQGSEA. V was clipped by 1 base and J by 0 bases; unmatched bases: 3. CDR3 residues: CSVEGQGDMNTEAFF. The DNA for the CDR3 is TGCAGCGTTGAAGGACAGGGGGACATGAACACTGAAGCTTTCTTT.

The chain links TRBV18 to TRBJ1-5; 7 bases align to TRBD1. This CDR3 contains 13 residues. Germline V gene sequence: CDR1 KGHSH, CDR2 LQKENI. Trimming removed 8 bases from V and 2 bases from J; junction bases left unmatched: 3. For the CDR3, the DNA is TGTGCCAGCCGACAGGGCCGCAATCAGCCCCAGCATTTT. Translation gives CASRQGRNQPQHF.

The V and J genes are TRBV27 and TRBJ1-1, with D unclear. The CDR3 has 14 residues. In germline, CDR1 is MNHEY, CDR2 SMNVEV (reference sequence). Between the trimmed V and J ends, which lost 5 bases and 4 bases, there was a span of 14 bases. The CDR3 protein is CASSPGFSGTEAFF. For the CDR3, the DNA is TGTGCCAGCAGTCCCGGGTTTTCGGGCACTGAAGCTTTCTTT.

This sequence joins TRBV5-1 and TRBJ2-5, with 10 bases lining up with TRBD2. The V gene's germline CDR1 is SGHRS and CDR2 YFSETQ. The CDR3 has 15 residues. Trimming removed 0 bases from V and 4 bases from J; junction bases left unmatched: 3. DNA of the CDR3: TGCGCCAGCAGCTTGGAAGCGGGGGGGCCAGAGACCCAGTACTTC. Its protein product is CASSLEAGGPETQYF. Full variable domain (outside the CDR3, taken from reference TRBV5-1 and TRBJ2-5): KAGVTQTPRYLIKTRGQQVTLSCSPISGHRSVSWYQQTPGQGLQFLFEYFSETQRNKGNFPGRFSGRQFSNSRSEMNVSTLELGDSALYLCASSLEAGGPETQYFGPGTRLLVL.

The chain combines TRBV5-1 with TRBJ1-6; D ambiguous. This CDR3 has 13 amino acids. CDR1 and CDR2 (germline): SGHRS, YFSETQ. V lost 3 bases, J lost 8 bases, and 9 bases lay in between. This CDR3 reads CASSSYMDSPLHF. In nucleotides, the CDR3 is TGCGCCAGCAGCTCTTACATGGATTCACCCCTCCACTTT.

The V call is TRBV29-1, the J call TRBJ1-1; D not certain. Trimming removed 5 bases from V and 8 bases from J, with 12 bases in between. This CDR3 region has 11 residues. Germline V gives CDR1 SQVTM, CDR2 ANQGSEA. This CDR3 is CSVLGRSEAFF. CDR3 sequence (DNA): TGCAGCGTTCTAGGGAGGTCAGAAGCTTTCTTT.

The rearrangement links TRBV25-1 to TRBJ1-3; D is unresolved. Trimming pared 2 bases from V and 0 bases from J, leaving 5 bases between. CDR1 and CDR2 from the germline V gene are MGHDK and SYGVNS. The CDR3 is made up of 14 amino acids. The chain's CDR3 is CASSEPNSGNTIYF. Written as DNA, the CDR3 is TGTGCCAGCAGTGAACCCAACTCTGGAAACACCATATATTTT.

This chain uses TRBV15 with TRBJ1-2; a weak D match, TRBD1 (5 bases). The CDR3 is made up of 14 amino acids. V was cut by 5 bases and J by 4 bases, with 14 bases left in between. CDR1 and CDR2 from the germline V gene are LNHNV and YYDKDF (reference sequence). The CDR3 is CATSVLGDGYGYTF. For the CDR3, the DNA is TGTGCCACCAGCGTGTTAGGGGATGGCTATGGCTACACCTTC.

The table lists this clone with a count of one. J is TRBJ2-1 and V is TRBV19, with D hard to call. The CDR3 spans 12 residues. Per germline, CDR1 LNHDA and CDR2 SQIVND (reference sequence). Trimming removed 5 bases at V and 7 bases at J, with 9 bases between. Written as DNA, the CDR3 is TGTGCCAGTAGTTTCCTTCGGAATGAGCAGTTCTTC. Translating gives CASSFLRNEQFF.

The gene calls are TRBV6-1 and TRBJ2-3; TRBD2 aligns across 9 bases. CDR3 length equals 15 residues. In germline, CDR1 is MNHNS, CDR2 SASEGT. V lost 2 bases to trimming and J lost 2 bases; unmatched junction nucleotides: 2. The CDR3: CASSEQRGATDTQYF. CDR3 sequence (DNA): TGTGCCAGCAGTGAACAGCGGGGGGCCACAGATACGCAGTATTTT.

The chain employs TRBV7-9 and TRBJ2-5; TRBD2 might be the D (6 bases). V was clipped by 5 bases and J by 3 bases, with 13 bases between them. The CDR3 is 14 amino acids. Per germline, CDR1 SEHNR and CDR2 FQNEAQ (reference sequence). The CDR3 protein is CASSTWRGEETQYF. For the CDR3, the DNA is TGTGCCAGCAGCACCTGGCGGGGTGAAGAGACCCAGTACTTC.

V gene TRBV28 combines with J gene TRBJ1-5; TRBD1 matches at 8 bases. Germline CDR1 MDHEN, CDR2 SYDVKM. CDR3 size: 19 residues. V lost 4 bases, J lost 1 base, and 15 bases stayed unmatched. CDR3 protein: CASSSLFLRTGSSNQPQHF. In DNA, the CDR3 is TGTGCCAGCAGTTCTCTCTTCCTCAGGACAGGGTCAAGCAATCAGCCCCAGCATTTT.